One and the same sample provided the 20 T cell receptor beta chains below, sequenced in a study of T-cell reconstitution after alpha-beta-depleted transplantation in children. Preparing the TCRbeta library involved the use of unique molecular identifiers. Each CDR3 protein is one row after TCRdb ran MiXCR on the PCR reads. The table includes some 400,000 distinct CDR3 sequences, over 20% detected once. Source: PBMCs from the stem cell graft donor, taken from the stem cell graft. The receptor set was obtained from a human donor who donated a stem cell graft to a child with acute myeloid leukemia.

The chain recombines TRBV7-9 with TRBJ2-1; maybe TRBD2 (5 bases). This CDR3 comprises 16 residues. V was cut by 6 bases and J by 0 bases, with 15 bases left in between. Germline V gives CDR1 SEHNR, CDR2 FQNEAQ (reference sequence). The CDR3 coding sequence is TGTGCCAGCAGTCTCACGTTCGGGAACTCCTACAATGAGCAGTTCTTC. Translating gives CASSLTFGNSYNEQFF.

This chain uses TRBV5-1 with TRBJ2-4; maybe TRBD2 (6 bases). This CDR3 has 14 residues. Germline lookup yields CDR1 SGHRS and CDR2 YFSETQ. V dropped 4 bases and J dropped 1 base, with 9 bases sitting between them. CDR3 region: CASSPEGAKNIQYF. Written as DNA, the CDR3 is TGCGCCAGCAGCCCGGAGGGGGCCAAAAACATTCAGTACTTC.

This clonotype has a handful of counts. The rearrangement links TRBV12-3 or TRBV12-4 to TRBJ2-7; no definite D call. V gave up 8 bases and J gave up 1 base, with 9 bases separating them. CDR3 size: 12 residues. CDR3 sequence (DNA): TGTGCCAGCCTCGGCTTTTCCTACGAGCAGTACTTC. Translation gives CASLGFSYEQYF.

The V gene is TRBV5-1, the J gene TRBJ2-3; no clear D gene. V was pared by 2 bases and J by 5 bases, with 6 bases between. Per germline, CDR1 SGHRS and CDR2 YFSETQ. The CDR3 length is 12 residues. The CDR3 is CASSLKGDTQYF. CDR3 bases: TGCGCCAGCAGCTTAAAGGGAGATACGCAGTATTTT.

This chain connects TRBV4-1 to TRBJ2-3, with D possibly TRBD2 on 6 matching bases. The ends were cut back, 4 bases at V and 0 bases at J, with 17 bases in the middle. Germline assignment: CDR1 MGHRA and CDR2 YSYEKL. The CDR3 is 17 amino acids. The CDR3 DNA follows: TGCGCCAGCAGCCCCGGTAGCGGAGGGACCAGCACAGATACGCAGTATTTT. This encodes CASSPGSGGTSTDTQYF.

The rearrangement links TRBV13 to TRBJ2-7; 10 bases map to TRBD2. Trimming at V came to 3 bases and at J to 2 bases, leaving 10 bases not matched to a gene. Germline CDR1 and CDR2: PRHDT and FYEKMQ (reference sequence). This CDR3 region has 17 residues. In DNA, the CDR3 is TGTGCCAGCAGCTTGAGTCTAGCGGGAGCCTCGACCTACGAGCAGTACTTC. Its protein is CASSLSLAGASTYEQYF.

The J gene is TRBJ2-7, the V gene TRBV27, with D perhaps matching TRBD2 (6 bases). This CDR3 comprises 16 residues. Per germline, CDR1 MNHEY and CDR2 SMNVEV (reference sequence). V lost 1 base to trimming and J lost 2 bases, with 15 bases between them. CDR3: CASSLLRRVGTYEQYF. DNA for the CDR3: TGTGCCAGCAGTTTATTGAGGAGGGTCGGGACCTACGAGCAGTACTTC.

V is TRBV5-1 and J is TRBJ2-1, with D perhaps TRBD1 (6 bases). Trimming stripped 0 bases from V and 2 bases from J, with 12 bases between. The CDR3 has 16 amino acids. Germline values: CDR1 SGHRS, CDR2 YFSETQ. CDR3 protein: CASSLEQGRTYNEQFF. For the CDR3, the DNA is TGCGCCAGCAGCTTGGAACAGGGTCGCACCTACAATGAGCAGTTCTTC.

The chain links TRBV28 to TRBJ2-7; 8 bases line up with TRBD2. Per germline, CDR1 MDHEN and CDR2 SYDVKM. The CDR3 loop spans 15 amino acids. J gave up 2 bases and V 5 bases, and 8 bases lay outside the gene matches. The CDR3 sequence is CASSRRAGVAYEQYF. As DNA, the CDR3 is TGTGCCAGCAGTAGACGAGCGGGAGTGGCCTACGAGCAGTACTTC.

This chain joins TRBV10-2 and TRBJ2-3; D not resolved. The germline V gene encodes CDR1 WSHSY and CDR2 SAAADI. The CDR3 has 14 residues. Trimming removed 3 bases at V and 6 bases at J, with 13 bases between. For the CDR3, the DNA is TGCGCCAGCAGTGACATCGTGATCAGGGATACGCAGTATTTT. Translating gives CASSDIVIRDTQYF.

The CDR3 DNA reads TGCAGTGCTGGGTTCCCGGGACTAGCTTACAATGAGCAGTTCTTC. Encoded protein: CSAGFPGLAYNEQFF. V and J are TRBV20-1 and TRBJ2-1; 9 bases align to TRBD2. Germline CDR1 reads DFQATT; CDR2 reads SNEGSKA (reference sequence). The V and J ends lost 5 bases and 4 bases, in that order; junction bases with no gene match: 9. CDR3 length: 15 amino acids.

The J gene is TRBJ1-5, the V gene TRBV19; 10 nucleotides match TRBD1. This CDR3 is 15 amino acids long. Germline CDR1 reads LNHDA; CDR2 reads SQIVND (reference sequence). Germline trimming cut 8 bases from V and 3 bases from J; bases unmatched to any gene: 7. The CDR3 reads CASQPGQGFNQPQHF. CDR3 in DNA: TGTGCCAGTCAACCGGGACAGGGGTTCAATCAGCCCCAGCATTTT. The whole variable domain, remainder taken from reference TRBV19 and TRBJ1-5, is DGGITQSPKYLFRKEGQNVTLSCEQNLNHDAMYWYRQDPGQGLRLIYYSQIVNDFQKGDIAEGYSVSREKKESFPLTVTSAQKNPTAFYLCASQPGQGFNQPQHFGDGTRLSIL.

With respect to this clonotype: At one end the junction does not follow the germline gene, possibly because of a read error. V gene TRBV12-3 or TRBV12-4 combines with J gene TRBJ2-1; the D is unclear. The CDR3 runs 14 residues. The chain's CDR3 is CASTLVGSGNEQFF. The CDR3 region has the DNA TGTGCCAGCACTTTAGTTGGTAGTGGCAATGAGCAGTTCTTC.

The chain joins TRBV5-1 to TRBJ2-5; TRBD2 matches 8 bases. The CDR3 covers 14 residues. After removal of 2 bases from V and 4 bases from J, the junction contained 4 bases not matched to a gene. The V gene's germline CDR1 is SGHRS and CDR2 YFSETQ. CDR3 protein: CASSFEAGVETQYF. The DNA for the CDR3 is TGCGCCAGCAGCTTCGAAGCGGGAGTAGAGACCCAGTACTTC.

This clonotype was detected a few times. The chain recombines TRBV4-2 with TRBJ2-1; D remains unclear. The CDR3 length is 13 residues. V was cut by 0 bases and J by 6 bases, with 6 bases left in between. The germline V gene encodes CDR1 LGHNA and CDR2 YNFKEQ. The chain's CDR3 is CASSQERANEQFF. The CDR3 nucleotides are TGTGCCAGCAGCCAAGAAAGGGCCAATGAGCAGTTCTTC.

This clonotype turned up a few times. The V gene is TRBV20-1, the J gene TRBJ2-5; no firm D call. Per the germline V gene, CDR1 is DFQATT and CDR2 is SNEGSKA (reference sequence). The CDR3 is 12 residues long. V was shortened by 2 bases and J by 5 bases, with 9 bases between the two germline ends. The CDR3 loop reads CSARSGQETQYF. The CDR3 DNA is TGCAGTGCTAGATCTGGGCAGGAGACCCAGTACTTC.

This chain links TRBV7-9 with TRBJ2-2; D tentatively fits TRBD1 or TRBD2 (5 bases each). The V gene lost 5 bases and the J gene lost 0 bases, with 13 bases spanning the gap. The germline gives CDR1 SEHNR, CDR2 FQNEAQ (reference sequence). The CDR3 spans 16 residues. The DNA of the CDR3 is TGTGCCAGCAGCGCGTCGAGGGGTTCGAACACCGGGGAGCTGTTTTTT. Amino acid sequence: CASSASRGSNTGELFF.

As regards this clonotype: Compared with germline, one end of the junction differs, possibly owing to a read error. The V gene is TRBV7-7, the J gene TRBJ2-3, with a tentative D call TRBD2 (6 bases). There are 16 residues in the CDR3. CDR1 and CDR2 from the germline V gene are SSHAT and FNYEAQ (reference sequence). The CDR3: CASSLRAGTPGDTQYF. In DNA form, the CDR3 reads TGTGCTAGCAGCTTAAGGGCCGGGACTCCGGGGGATACGCAGTATTTT.

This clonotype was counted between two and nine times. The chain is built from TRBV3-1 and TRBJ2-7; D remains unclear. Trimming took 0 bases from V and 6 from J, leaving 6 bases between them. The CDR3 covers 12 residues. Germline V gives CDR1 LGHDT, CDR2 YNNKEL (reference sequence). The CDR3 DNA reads TGTGCCAGCAGCCAAGAGATGGGCGAGCAGTACTTC. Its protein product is CASSQEMGEQYF.

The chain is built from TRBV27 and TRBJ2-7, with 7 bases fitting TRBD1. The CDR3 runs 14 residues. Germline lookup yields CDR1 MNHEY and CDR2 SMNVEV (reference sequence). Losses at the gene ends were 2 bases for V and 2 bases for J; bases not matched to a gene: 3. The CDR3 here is CASSLTGVTYEQYF. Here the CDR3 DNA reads TGTGCCAGCAGTTTAACAGGGGTAACCTACGAGCAGTACTTC.